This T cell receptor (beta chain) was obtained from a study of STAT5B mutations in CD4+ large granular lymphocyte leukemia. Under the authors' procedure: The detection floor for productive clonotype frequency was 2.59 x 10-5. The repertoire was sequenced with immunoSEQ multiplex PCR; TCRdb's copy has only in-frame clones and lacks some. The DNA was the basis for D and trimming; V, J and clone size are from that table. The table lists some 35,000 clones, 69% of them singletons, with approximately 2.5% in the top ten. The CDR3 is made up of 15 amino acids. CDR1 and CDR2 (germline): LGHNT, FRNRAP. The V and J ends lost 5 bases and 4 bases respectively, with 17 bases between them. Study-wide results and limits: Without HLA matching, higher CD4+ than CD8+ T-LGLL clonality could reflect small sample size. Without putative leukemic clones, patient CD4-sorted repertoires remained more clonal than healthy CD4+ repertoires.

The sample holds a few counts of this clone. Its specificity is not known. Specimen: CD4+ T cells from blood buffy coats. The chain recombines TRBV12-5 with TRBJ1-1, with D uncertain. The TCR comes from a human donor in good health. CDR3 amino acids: CASGASSRKGTEAFF. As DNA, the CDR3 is TGTGCTAGTGGTGCATCCTCGAGGAAGGGCACTGAAGCTTTCTTT.